This TCR beta chain is drawn from a study of T cells in localized non-small cell lung cancer. Study-wide results and limits: Turning up in adjacent lung were a median around 60 of the top 100 tumor clones.

As regards this clone: Its antigen is currently unknown.

Germline V gene sequence: CDR1 LNHDA, CDR2 SQIVND (reference sequence). Trimming removed 3 bases from V and 5 bases from J; junction bases left unmatched: 11. This CDR3 comprises 16 residues. Sequencing used immunoSEQ multiplex PCR; TCRdb keeps in-frame clones, though not all of them. The repertoire has approximately 3,000 clones, around 25% of them found once; the top ten carry 7.5% to 9%. The sample consisted of lung tumor tissue, taken before any cancer treatment. The V gene is TRBV19, the J gene TRBJ2-5; TRBD1 aligns across 8 bases. This TCR was sampled from a male donor aged 60 or over with stage III lung adenocarcinoma. The CDR3 sequence: CASSILGQGGGETQYF. CDR3 in DNA: TGTGCCAGTAGTATCCTCGGACAGGGAGGCGGGGAGACCCAGTACTTC.